A selection of T cell receptor beta chains follows, all from one sample in a study of cytomegalovirus exposure and HLA in healthy donors. Libraries were prepared by immunoSEQ multiplex PCR; TCRdb keeps only in-frame clonotypes and omits some of them. The sample holds about 98,000 clones; about 74% are singletons and the top ten take 16%. The specimen was PBMCs. Receptors were obtained from a man aged 60-69 years in good health and CMV-seropositive. Each CDR3 is given with its conserved first and last residue. Fields, in order: CDR3 protein, CDR3 DNA, J gene, clone size, V gene, D gene. D genes are given only for firm matches. Expanded clones get a size class; other rows say once, few or many, or leave the size out.

CDR3aa: CASSSGGTWGETQYF; CDR3nt: TGTGCCAGCAGCTCAGGGGGCACCTGGGGAGAGACCCAGTACTTC; j_gene: TRBJ2-5; abundance: NA; v_gene: TRBV7-9; d_gene: TRBD1
CDR3aa: CASSPVGSGGRVGELFF; CDR3nt: TGTGCCAGCAGCCCCGTGGGTAGCGGGGGGCGGGTCGGGGAGCTGTTTTTT; j_gene: TRBJ2-2; abundance: NA; v_gene: TRBV7-2; d_gene: TRBD2
CDR3aa: CASSKRGKVSTDTQYF; CDR3nt: TGTGCCAGCAGTAAGCGGGGGAAAGTTAGCACAGATACGCAGTATTTT; j_gene: TRBJ2-3; abundance: once; v_gene: TRBV7-8; d_gene: TRBD2
CDR3aa: CASSVGQGNGELFF; CDR3nt: TGTGCCAGCAGCGTGGGACAGGGGAACGGGGAGCTGTTTTTT; j_gene: TRBJ2-2; abundance: NA; v_gene: TRBV11-1; d_gene: TRBD1
CDR3aa: CASSFHVLGQGKNTEAFF; CDR3nt: TGTGCCAGCAGCTTCCACGTCCTTGGACAGGGGAAGAACACTGAAGCTTTCTTT; j_gene: TRBJ1-1; abundance: NA; v_gene: TRBV7-2; d_gene: TRBD1
CDR3aa: CASRGPVEKLFF; CDR3nt: TGTGCCAGCAGGGGGCCGGTTGAAAAACTGTTTTTT; j_gene: TRBJ1-4; abundance: NA; v_gene: TRBV19; d_gene: TRBD1
CDR3aa: CASSEVLANTQYF; CDR3nt: TGTGCCAGCAGTGAAGTTTTAGCGAATACGCAGTATTTT; j_gene: TRBJ2-3; abundance: NA; v_gene: TRBV6-1; d_gene: NA
CDR3aa: CASSTGQGNGELFF; CDR3nt: TGCGCCAGCAGCACGGGACAGGGGAACGGGGAGCTGTTTTTT; j_gene: TRBJ2-2; abundance: few; v_gene: TRBV5-1; d_gene: TRBD1
CDR3aa: CASSSDRTARANSPLHF; CDR3nt: TGTGCCAGCAGCTCTGACAGGACCGCAAGGGCTAATTCACCCCTCCACTTT; j_gene: TRBJ1-6; abundance: NA; v_gene: TRBV2; d_gene: NA
CDR3aa: CASSDRGYNEQFF; CDR3nt: TGTGCTAGCAGCGACAGGGGGTACAATGAGCAGTTCTTC; j_gene: TRBJ2-1; abundance: NA; v_gene: TRBV7-7; d_gene: TRBD1
CDR3aa: CASTPGQWDSPLHF; CDR3nt: TGTGCCAGTACTCCCGGACAGTGGGATTCACCCCTCCACTTT; j_gene: TRBJ1-6; abundance: NA; v_gene: TRBV19; d_gene: NA
CDR3aa: CASSLGHITDTQYF; CDR3nt: TGCGCCAGCAGCTTGGGACACATCACAGATACGCAGTATTTT; j_gene: TRBJ2-3; abundance: NA; v_gene: TRBV5-1; d_gene: NA
CDR3aa: CASTDFRGNTGELFF; CDR3nt: TGTGCCAGCACCGACTTCAGGGGAAACACCGGGGAGCTGTTTTTT; j_gene: TRBJ2-2; abundance: NA; v_gene: TRBV6-6; d_gene: NA
CDR3aa: CASSVGGGPSPLHF; CDR3nt: TGTGCCAGCAGCGTAGGGGGGGGACCTTCACCCCTCCACTTT; j_gene: TRBJ1-6; abundance: few; v_gene: TRBV9; d_gene: NA
CDR3aa: CASSLGLQAPYEQYF; CDR3nt: TGTGCCAGCAGCTTAGGGTTACAGGCTCCCTACGAGCAGTACTTC; j_gene: TRBJ2-7; abundance: NA; v_gene: TRBV7-9; d_gene: NA
CDR3aa: CASTYGTGLDTQYF; CDR3nt: TGTGCCAGCACTTACGGGACAGGCCTAGATACGCAGTATTTT; j_gene: TRBJ2-3; abundance: NA; v_gene: TRBV2; d_gene: TRBD1
CDR3aa: CASSLDSYGYTF; CDR3nt: TGTGCCAGCAGCCTGGACAGCTATGGCTACACCTTC; j_gene: TRBJ1-2; abundance: NA; v_gene: TRBV5-4; d_gene: NA
CDR3aa: CASSLMRGGPNEQFF; CDR3nt: TGTGCCAGCAGCTTAATGCGGGGGGGCCCCAATGAGCAGTTCTTC; j_gene: TRBJ2-1; abundance: NA; v_gene: TRBV7-3; d_gene: TRBD2
CDR3aa: CASQWGAGGQETQYF; CDR3nt: TGTGCCAGCCAATGGGGGGCAGGGGGCCAAGAGACCCAGTACTTC; j_gene: TRBJ2-5; abundance: NA; v_gene: TRBV2; d_gene: NA
CDR3aa: CASSGGGSGANVLTF; CDR3nt: TGTGCCAGCAGTGGGGGAGGGTCTGGGGCCAACGTCCTGACTTTC; j_gene: TRBJ2-6; abundance: NA; v_gene: TRBV2; d_gene: TRBD2
CDR3aa: CATNRQGSNYGYTF; CDR3nt: TGTGCCACCAACCGACAGGGGTCTAACTATGGCTACACCTTC; j_gene: TRBJ1-2; abundance: few; v_gene: TRBV2; d_gene: TRBD1
CDR3aa: CASSAWGGIYNSPLHF; CDR3nt: TGTGCCAGCAGTGCCTGGGGGGGAATCTATAATTCACCCCTCCACTTT; j_gene: TRBJ1-6; abundance: NA; v_gene: TRBV27; d_gene: NA
CDR3aa: CASSFKGQGAWEQYF; CDR3nt: TGTGCCAGCAGCTTCAAGGGACAGGGGGCCTGGGAGCAGTACTTC; j_gene: TRBJ2-7; abundance: NA; v_gene: TRBV5-4; d_gene: TRBD1
CDR3aa: CASSLGEGSGELFF; CDR3nt: TGTGCTAGCAGCTTGGGCGAAGGCTCCGGGGAGCTGTTTTTT; j_gene: TRBJ2-2; abundance: once; v_gene: TRBV7-7; d_gene: NA
CDR3aa: CASSLWQGGGNEKLFF; CDR3nt: TGTGCCAGCAGCTTATGGCAGGGTGGCGGTAATGAAAAACTGTTTTTT; j_gene: TRBJ1-4; abundance: NA; v_gene: TRBV7-8; d_gene: NA
CDR3aa: CASVGGSYEQYF; CDR3nt: TGTGCCAGCGTCGGAGGGTCCTACGAGCAGTACTTC; j_gene: TRBJ2-7; abundance: few; v_gene: TRBV7-9; d_gene: NA
CDR3aa: CASSLTGTGAQPQHF; CDR3nt: TGTGCCAGCTCACTTACCGGGACAGGGGCTCAGCCCCAGCATTTT; j_gene: TRBJ1-5; abundance: NA; v_gene: TRBV18; d_gene: TRBD1
CDR3aa: CASRGQGETQYF; CDR3nt: TGTGCCAGCAGGGGACAGGGGGAGACCCAGTACTTC; j_gene: TRBJ2-5; abundance: NA; v_gene: TRBV2; d_gene: TRBD1
CDR3aa: CASSPQGVRYEQYF; CDR3nt: TGTGCCAGCAGTCCACAGGGGGTACGGTACGAGCAGTACTTC; j_gene: TRBJ2-7; abundance: NA; v_gene: TRBV2; d_gene: TRBD1
CDR3aa: CAWSGTGLGTDTQYF; CDR3nt: TGTGCCTGGAGTGGGACAGGGTTGGGCACAGATACGCAGTATTTT; j_gene: TRBJ2-3; abundance: NA; v_gene: TRBV30; d_gene: TRBD1
CDR3aa: CAWISAQGSTEAFF; CDR3nt: TGTGCCTGGATCTCAGCCCAGGGAAGCACTGAAGCTTTCTTT; j_gene: TRBJ1-1; abundance: NA; v_gene: TRBV30; d_gene: NA
CDR3aa: CASSLQVAGGRSYEQYF; CDR3nt: TGTGCCAGCAGCCTTCAAGTGGCGGGGGGGCGATCCTACGAGCAGTACTTC; j_gene: TRBJ2-7; abundance: NA; v_gene: TRBV7-9; d_gene: TRBD2
CDR3aa: CASSPDTPLRYGYTF; CDR3nt: TGTGCCAGCAGCCCCGACACCCCGTTAAGGTATGGCTACACCTTC; j_gene: TRBJ1-2; abundance: NA; v_gene: TRBV5-4; d_gene: NA
CDR3aa: CASRPGVTEAFF; CDR3nt: TGTGCCAGCAGGCCGGGAGTCACTGAAGCTTTCTTT; j_gene: TRBJ1-1; abundance: NA; v_gene: TRBV2; d_gene: NA
CDR3aa: CASSVGSGGNQPQHF; CDR3nt: TGTGCCAGCAGCGTCGGCTCAGGCGGCAATCAGCCCCAGCATTTT; j_gene: TRBJ1-5; abundance: NA; v_gene: TRBV9; d_gene: NA
CDR3aa: CASSLEKRAREFF; CDR3nt: TGTGCCAGCAGCTTAGAAAAGCGGGCTAGGGAGTTCTTC; j_gene: TRBJ2-1; abundance: NA; v_gene: TRBV11-1; d_gene: NA
CDR3aa: CASSLDGGPGTDTQYF; CDR3nt: TGTGCCAGCAGCTTAGATGGGGGCCCGGGCACAGATACGCAGTATTTT; j_gene: TRBJ2-3; abundance: NA; v_gene: TRBV7-3; d_gene: NA
CDR3aa: CAISEVGGRNEQFF; CDR3nt: TGTGCCATCAGTGAGGTGGGGGGTCGGAATGAGCAGTTCTTC; j_gene: TRBJ2-1; abundance: NA; v_gene: TRBV10-3; d_gene: NA
CDR3aa: CASSIAGELFF; CDR3nt: TGTGCCAGCAGCATAGCCGGGGAGCTGTTTTTT; j_gene: TRBJ2-2; abundance: NA; v_gene: TRBV27; d_gene: NA
CDR3aa: CASSHQGGRTEAFF; CDR3nt: TGCGCCAGCAGCCACCAGGGCGGACGTACTGAAGCTTTCTTT; j_gene: TRBJ1-1; abundance: NA; v_gene: TRBV5-1; d_gene: NA
CDR3aa: CASSLRLGLAGGEQFF; CDR3nt: TGTGCCAGCAGCTTACGGCTGGGACTCGCCGGTGGTGAGCAGTTCTTC; j_gene: TRBJ2-1; abundance: NA; v_gene: TRBV7-6; d_gene: NA
CDR3aa: CASSQDGSSGNTIYF; CDR3nt: TGCGCCAGCAGCCAAGACGGGAGCTCTGGAAACACCATATATTTT; j_gene: TRBJ1-3; abundance: few; v_gene: TRBV4-3; d_gene: NA
CDR3aa: CASSLGGHRVGANVLTF; CDR3nt: TGTGCCAGCAGCTTAGGTGGTCACAGGGTCGGGGCCAACGTCCTGACTTTC; j_gene: TRBJ2-6; abundance: NA; v_gene: TRBV7-8; d_gene: NA
CDR3aa: CASSEANSYNSYEQYF; CDR3nt: TGTGCCAGCAGTGAAGCGAACAGTTACAACTCCTACGAGCAGTACTTC; j_gene: TRBJ2-7; abundance: NA; v_gene: TRBV6-1; d_gene: NA